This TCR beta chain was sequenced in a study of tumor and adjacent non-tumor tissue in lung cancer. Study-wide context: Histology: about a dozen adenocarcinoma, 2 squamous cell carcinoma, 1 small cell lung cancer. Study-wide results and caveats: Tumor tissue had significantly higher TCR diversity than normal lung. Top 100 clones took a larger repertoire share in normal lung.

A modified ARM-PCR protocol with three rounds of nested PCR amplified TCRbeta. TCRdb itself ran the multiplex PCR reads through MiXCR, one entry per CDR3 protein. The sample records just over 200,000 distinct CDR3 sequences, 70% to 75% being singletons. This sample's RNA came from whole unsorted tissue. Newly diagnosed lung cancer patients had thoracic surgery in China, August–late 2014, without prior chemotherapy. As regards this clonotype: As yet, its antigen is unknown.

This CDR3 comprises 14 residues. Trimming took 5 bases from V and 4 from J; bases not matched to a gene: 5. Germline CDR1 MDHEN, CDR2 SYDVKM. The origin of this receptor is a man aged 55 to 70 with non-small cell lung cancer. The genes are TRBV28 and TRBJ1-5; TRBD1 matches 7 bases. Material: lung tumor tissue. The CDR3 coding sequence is TGTGCCAGCAGTGGGGGGACAGTTAATCAGCCCCAGCATTTT. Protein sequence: CASSGGTVNQPQHF.